This T cell receptor beta chain was identified in a study of cytomegalovirus exposure and HLA in healthy donors. The germline V gene has CDR1 LNHDA and CDR2 SQIVND (reference sequence). The CDR3 is 16 residues long. V was trimmed by 9 bases and J by 2 bases, leaving 21 bases between them. This clone occurred a few times. The antigen is unknown. Study-level points and caveats: An ancestry cluster, one associated with Asian ancestry, reportedly showed fewer N-insertions than the 666-donor mean in a later analysis.

PCR amplification relied on 60 Vbeta primers (plus 13 Jbeta primers). The table came from immunoSEQ multiplex PCR; TCRdb's copy has only in-frame clones and leaves some out. The top ten hold roughly 2.5% of the sample, which has 100,000 or so clones, roughly 70% seen once. The origin of this receptor is a man aged 50-59 years in good health and CMV-seronegative. The chain recombines TRBV19 with TRBJ2-3, with D maybe TRBD2 (5 bases). The sample was PBMCs. The CDR3 DNA reads as TGTGCCAGCGGAAAAACTAGGCCCTCTACCACAGATACGCAGTATTTT. Translating it yields CASGKTRPSTTDTQYF.